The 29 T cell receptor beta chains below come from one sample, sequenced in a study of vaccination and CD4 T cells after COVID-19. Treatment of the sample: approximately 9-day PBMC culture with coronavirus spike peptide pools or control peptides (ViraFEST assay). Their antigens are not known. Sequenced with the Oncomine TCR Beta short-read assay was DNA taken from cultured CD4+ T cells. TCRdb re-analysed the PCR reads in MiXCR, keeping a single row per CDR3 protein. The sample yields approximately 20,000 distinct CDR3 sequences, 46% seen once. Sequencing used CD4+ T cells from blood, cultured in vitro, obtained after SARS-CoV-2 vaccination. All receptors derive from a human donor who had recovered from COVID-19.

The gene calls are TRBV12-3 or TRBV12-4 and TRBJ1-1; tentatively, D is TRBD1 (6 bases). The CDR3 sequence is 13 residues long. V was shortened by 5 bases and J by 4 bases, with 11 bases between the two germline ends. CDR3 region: CASSQGRSTEAFF. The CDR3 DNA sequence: TGTGCCAGCAGTCAGGGGAGGTCCACTGAAGCTTTCTTT.

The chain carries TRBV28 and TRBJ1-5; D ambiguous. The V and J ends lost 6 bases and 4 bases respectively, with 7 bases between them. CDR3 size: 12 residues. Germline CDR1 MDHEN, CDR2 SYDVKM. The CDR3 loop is CASRQSNQPQHF. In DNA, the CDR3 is TGTGCCAGCAGACAAAGTAATCAGCCCCAGCATTTT.

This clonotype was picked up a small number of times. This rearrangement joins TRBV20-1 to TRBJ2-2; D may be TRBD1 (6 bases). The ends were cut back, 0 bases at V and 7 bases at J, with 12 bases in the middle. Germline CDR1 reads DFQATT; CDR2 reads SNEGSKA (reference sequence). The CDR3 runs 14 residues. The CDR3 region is CSAREAGAVGELFF. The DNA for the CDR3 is TGCAGTGCTAGAGAAGCAGGGGCGGTCGGGGAGCTGTTTTTT.

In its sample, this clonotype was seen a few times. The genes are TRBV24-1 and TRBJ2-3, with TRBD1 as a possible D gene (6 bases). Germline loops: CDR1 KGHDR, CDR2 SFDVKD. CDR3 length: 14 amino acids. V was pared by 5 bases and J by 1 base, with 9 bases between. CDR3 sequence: CATSGAGGTDTQYF. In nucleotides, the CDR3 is TGTGCCACCAGTGGGGCAGGGGGCACAGATACGCAGTATTTT.

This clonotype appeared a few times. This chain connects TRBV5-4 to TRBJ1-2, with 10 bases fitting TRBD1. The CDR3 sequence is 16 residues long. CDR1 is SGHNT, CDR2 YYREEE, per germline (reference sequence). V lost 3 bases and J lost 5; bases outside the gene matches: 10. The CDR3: CASSYNSDRGGYGYTF. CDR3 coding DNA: TGTGCCAGCAGCTATAACTCGGACAGGGGGGGTTATGGCTACACCTTC.

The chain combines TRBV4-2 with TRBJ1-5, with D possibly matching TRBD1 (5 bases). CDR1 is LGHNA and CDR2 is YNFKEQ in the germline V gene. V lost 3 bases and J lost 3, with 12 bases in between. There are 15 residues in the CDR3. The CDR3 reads CASSQETDNNQPQHF. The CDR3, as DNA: TGTGCCAGCAGCCAGGAGACAGACAACAATCAGCCCCAGCATTTT.

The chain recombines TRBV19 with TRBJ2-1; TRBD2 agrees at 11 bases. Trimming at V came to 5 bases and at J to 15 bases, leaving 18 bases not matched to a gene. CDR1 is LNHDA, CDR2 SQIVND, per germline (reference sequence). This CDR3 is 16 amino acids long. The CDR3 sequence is CASSARLSGGAGRSFF. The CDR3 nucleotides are TGTGCCAGTAGTGCCCGCCTTAGCGGGGGGGCCGGGAGGTCGTTCTTC. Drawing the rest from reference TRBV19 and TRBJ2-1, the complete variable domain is DGGITQSPKYLFRKEGQNVTLSCEQNLNHDAMYWYRQDPGQGLRLIYYSQIVNDFQKGDIAEGYSVSREKKESFPLTVTSAQKNPTAFYLCASSARLSGGAGRSFFGPGTRLTVL.

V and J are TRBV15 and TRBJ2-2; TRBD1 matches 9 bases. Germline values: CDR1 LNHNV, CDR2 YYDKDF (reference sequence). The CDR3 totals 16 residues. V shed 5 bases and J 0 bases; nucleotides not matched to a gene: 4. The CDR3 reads CATSGRTGANTGELFF. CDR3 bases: TGTGCCACCAGCGGAAGGACAGGGGCGAACACCGGGGAGCTGTTTTTT. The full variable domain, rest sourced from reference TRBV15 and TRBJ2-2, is DAMVIQNPRYQVTQFGKPVTLSCSQTLNHNVMYWYQQKSSQAPKLLFHYYDKDFNNEADTPDNFQSRRPNTSFCFLDIRSPGLGDTAMYLCATSGRTGANTGELFFGEGSRLTVL.

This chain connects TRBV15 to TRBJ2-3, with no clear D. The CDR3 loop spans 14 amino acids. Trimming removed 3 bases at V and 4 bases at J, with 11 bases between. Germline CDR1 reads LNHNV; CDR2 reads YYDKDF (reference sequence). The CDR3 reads CATSRESGADTQYF. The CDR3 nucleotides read TGTGCCACCAGCAGGGAAAGTGGGGCAGATACGCAGTATTTT.

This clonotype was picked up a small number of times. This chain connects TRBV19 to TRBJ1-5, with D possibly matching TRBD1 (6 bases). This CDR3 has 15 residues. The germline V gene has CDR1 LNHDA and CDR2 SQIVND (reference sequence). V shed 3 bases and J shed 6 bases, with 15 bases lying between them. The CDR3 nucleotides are TGTGCCAGTAGTATTCAGGGGCTTGCAGGTCAGCCCCAGCATTTT. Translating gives CASSIQGLAGQPQHF.

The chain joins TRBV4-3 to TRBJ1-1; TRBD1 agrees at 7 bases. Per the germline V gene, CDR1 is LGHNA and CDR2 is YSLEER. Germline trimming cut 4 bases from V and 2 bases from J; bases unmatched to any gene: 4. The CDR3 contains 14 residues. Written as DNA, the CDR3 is TGCGCCAGCAGCCGAGACAGGGCTAACACTGAAGCTTTCTTT. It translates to CASSRDRANTEAFF.

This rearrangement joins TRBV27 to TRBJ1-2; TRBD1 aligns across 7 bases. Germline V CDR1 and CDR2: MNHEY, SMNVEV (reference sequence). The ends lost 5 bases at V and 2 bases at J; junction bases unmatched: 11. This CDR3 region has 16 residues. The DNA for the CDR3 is TGTGCCAGCAGTCTCCGACAGGGTTCCATCAACTATGGCTACACCTTC. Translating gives CASSLRQGSINYGYTF.

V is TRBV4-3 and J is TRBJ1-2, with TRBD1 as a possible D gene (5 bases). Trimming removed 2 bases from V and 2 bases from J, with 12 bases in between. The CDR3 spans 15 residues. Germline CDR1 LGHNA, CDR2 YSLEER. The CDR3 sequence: CASSQNTGPNYGYTF. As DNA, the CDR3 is TGCGCCAGCAGCCAAAATACAGGCCCGAACTATGGCTACACCTTC.

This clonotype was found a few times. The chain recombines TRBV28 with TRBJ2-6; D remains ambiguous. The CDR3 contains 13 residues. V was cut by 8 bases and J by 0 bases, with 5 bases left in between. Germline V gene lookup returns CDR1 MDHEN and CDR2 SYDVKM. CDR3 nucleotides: TGTGCCAGCGTGGGCTCTGGGGCCAACGTCCTGACTTTC. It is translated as CASVGSGANVLTF.

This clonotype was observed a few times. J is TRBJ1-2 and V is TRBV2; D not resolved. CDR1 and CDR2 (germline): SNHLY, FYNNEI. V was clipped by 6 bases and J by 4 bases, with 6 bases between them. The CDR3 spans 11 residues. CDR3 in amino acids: CASRLSYGYTF. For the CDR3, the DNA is TGTGCCAGCAGGTTGTCCTATGGCTACACCTTC. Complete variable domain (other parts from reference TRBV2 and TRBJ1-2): EPEVTQTPSHQVTQMGQEVILRCVPISNHLYFYWYRQILGQKVEFLVSFYNNEISEKSEIFDDQFSVERPDGSNFTLKIRSTKLEDSAMYFCASRLSYGYTFGSGTRLTVV.

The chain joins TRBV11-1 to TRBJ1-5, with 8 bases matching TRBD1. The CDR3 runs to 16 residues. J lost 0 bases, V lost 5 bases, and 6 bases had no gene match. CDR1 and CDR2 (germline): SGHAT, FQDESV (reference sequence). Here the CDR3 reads CASSLRDRYSNQPQHF. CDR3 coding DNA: TGTGCCAGCAGCCTCCGGGACAGGTATAGCAATCAGCCCCAGCATTTT.

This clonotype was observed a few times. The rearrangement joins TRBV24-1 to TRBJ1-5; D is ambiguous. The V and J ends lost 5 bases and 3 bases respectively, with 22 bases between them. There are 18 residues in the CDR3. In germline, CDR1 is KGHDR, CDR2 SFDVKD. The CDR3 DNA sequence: TGTGCCACCAGTGTCACTCGCCGAAGTACAGACTACAATCAGCCCCAGCATTTT. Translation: CATSVTRRSTDYNQPQHF.

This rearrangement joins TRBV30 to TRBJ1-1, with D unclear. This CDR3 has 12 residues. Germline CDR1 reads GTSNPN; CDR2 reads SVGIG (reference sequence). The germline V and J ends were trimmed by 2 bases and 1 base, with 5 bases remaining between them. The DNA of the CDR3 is TGTGCCTGGAGTACAGAGAACACTGAAGCTTTCTTT. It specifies CAWSTENTEAFF.

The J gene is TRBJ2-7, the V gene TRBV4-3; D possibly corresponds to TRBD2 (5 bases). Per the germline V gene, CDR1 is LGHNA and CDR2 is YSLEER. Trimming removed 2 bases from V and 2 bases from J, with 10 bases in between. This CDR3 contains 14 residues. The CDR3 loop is CASSQQRATYEQYF. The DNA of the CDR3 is TGCGCCAGCAGCCAACAGAGGGCTACCTACGAGCAGTACTTC.

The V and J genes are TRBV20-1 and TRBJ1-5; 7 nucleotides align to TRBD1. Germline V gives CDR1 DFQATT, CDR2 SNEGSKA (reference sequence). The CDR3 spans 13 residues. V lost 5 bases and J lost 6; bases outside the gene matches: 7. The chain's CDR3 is CSALTGETQPQHF. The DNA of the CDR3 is TGCAGTGCTCTTACAGGGGAGACTCAGCCCCAGCATTTT.

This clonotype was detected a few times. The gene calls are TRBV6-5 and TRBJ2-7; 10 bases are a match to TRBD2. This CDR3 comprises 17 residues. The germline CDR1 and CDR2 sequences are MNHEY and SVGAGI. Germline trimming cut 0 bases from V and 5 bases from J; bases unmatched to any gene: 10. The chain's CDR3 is CASSYSRGPSGSDEQYF. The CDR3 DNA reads TGTGCCAGCAGTTACTCTCGCGGGCCTAGCGGGAGTGACGAGCAGTACTTC.

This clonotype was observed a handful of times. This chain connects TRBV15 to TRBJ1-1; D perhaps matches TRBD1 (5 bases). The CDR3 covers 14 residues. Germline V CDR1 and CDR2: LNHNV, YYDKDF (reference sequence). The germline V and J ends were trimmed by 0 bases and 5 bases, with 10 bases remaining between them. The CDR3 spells CATSREDEGTEAFF. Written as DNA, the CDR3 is TGTGCCACCAGCAGAGAGGACGAGGGGACTGAAGCTTTCTTT.

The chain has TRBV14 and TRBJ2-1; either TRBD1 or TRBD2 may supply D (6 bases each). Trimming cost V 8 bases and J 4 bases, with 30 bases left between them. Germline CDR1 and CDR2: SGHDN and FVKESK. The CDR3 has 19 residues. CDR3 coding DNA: TGTGCCAGCTCCCTACGGGGGCTCCCATACGGCGGCCAATACAATGAGCAGTTCTTC. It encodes CASSLRGLPYGGQYNEQFF.

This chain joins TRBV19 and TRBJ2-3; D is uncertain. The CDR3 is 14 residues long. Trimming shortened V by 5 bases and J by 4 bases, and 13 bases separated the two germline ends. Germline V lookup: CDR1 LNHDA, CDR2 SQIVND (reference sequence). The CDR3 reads CASSDQDRADTQYF. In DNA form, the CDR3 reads TGTGCCAGTAGTGACCAGGATAGGGCAGATACGCAGTATTTT.

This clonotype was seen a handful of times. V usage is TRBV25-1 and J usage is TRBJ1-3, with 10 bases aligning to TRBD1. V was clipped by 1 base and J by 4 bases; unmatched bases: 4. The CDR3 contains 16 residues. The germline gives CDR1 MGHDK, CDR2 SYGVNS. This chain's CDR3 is CASSESRQGAGNTIYF. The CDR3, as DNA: TGTGCCAGCAGTGAATCGCGACAGGGGGCAGGAAACACCATATATTTT.

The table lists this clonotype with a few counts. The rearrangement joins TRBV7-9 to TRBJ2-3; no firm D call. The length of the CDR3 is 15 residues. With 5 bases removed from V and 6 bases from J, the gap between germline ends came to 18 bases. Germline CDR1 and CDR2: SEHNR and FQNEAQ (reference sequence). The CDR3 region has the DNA TGTGCCAGCAGCCCCAAACGGCGAATTGGGGATACGCAGTATTTT. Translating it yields CASSPKRRIGDTQYF.

The CDR3, as DNA: TGTGCCAGCAGCAATACAGGATTCACTGAAGCTTTCTTT. Translating it yields CASSNTGFTEAFF. The V gene is TRBV7-2, the J gene TRBJ1-1, with D maybe TRBD1 (5 bases). Germline V gives CDR1 SGHTA, CDR2 FQGNSA. CDR3 length: 13 residues. V lost 5 bases and J lost 4, with 11 bases in between. The variable domain in full, with the rest retrieved from reference TRBV7-2 and TRBJ1-1, is GAGVSQSPSNKVTEKGKDVELRCDPISGHTALYWYRQSLGQGLEFLIYFQGNSAPDKSGLPSDRFSAERTGGSVSTLTIQRTQQEDSAVYLCASSNTGFTEAFFGQGTRLTVV.

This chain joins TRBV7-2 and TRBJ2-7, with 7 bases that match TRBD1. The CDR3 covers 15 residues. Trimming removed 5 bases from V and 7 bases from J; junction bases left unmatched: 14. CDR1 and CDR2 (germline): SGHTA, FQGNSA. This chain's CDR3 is CASSPTGPPLREQYF. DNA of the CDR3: TGTGCCAGCAGCCCGACAGGGCCGCCCCTACGGGAGCAGTACTTC.

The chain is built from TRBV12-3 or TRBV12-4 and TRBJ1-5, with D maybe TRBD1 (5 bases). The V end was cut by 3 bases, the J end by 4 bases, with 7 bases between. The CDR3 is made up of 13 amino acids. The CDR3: CASSFSGNQPQHF. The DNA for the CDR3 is TGTGCCAGCAGTTTTTCAGGGAATCAGCCCCAGCATTTT.